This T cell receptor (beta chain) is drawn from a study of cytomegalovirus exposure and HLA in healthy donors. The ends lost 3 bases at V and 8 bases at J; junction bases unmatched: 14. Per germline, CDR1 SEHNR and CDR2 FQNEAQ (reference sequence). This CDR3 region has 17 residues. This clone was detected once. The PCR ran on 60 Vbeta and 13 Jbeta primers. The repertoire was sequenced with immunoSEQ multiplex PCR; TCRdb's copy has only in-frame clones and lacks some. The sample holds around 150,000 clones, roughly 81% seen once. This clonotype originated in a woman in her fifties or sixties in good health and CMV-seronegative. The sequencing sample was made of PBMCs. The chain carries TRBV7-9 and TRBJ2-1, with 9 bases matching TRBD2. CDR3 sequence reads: CASSFMTSGERGDEQFF. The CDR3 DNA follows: TGTGCCAGCAGCTTCATGACTAGCGGAGAAAGGGGCGATGAGCAGTTCTTC. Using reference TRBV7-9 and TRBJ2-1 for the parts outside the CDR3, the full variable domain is DTGVSQNPRHKITKRGQNVTFRCDPISEHNRLYWYRQTLGQGPEFLTYFQNEAQLEKSRLLSDRFSAERPKGSFSTLEIQRTEQGDSAMYLCASSFMTSGERGDEQFFGPGTRLTVL.